The sequence of this T cell receptor beta chain was determined in a study of blood T cell repertoires in COVID-19. For the study at large: Material from acute and convalescent COVID-19 was sourced from the United States, Italy and Spain. The analysed material was cDNA or gDNA that came from T cells, B-cell-depleted T cells, or PBMCs.

Germline values: CDR1 SGHVS, CDR2 FNYEAQ. The CDR3 has 15 amino acids. V lost 6 bases to trimming and J lost 2 bases; unmatched junction nucleotides: 8. How the authors handled the data: Reference gene primer amplification yielded estimated nucleated cell counts. Assay used: immunoSEQ multiplex PCR; TCRdb lists only in-frame clones, some missing. The D gene and trimming were derived from the DNA, and the V and J assignments and clone size from that table. The table lists 100,000 to 150,000 clones, approximately 84% of them singletons. V is TRBV7-6 and J is TRBJ2-7; 9 nucleotides agree with TRBD1. Sequenced sample: peripheral blood. The sequence was collected from a man aged 60-69 years with acute or convalescent COVID-19. This CDR3 is CASSLGGTGPYEQYF. In DNA form, the CDR3 reads TGTGCCAGCAGTCTAGGCGGGACAGGGCCCTACGAGCAGTACTTC.